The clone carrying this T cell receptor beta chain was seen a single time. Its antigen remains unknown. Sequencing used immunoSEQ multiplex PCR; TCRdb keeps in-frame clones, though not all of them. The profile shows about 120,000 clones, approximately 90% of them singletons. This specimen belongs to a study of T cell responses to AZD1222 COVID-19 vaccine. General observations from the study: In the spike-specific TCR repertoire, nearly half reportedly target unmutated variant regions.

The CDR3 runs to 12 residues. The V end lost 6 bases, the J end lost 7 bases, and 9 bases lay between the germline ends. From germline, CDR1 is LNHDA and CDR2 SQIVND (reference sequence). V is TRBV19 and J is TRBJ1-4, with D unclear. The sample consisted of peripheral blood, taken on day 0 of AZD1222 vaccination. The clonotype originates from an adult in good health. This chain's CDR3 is CASSIIGEKLFF. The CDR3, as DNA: TGTGCCAGTAGCATAATTGGTGAAAAACTGTTTTTT.